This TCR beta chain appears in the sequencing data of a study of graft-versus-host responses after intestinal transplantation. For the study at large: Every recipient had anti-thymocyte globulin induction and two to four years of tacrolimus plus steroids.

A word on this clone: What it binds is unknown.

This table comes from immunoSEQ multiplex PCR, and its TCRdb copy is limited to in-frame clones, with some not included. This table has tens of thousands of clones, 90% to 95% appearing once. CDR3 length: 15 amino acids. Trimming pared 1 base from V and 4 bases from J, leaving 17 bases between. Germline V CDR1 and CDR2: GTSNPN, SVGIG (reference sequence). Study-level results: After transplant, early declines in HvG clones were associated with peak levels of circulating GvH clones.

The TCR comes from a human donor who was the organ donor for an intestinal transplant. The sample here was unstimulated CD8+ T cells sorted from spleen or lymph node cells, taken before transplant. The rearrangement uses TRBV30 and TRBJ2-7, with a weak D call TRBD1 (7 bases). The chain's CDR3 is CAWSGDRAGRYEQYF. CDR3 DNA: TGTGCCTGGAGTGGTGACAGGGCGGGGAGATACGAGCAGTACTTC.